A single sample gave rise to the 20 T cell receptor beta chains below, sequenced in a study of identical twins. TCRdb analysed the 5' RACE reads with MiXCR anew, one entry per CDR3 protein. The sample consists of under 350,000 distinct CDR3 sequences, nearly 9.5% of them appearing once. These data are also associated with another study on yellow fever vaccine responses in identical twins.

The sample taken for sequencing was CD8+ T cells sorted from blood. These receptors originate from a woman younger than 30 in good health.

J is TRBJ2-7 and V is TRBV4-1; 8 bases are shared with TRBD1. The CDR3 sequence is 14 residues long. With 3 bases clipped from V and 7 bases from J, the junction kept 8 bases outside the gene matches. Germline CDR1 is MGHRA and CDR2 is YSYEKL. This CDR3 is CASSQRVGTGEQYF. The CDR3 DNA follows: TGCGCCAGCAGCCAGAGAGTCGGGACAGGTGAGCAGTACTTC.

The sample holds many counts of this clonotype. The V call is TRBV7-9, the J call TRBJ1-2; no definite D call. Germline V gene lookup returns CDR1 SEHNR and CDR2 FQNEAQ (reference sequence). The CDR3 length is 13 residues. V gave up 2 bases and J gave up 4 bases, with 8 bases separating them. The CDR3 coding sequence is TGTGCCAGCAGCTTAACGGCAGTCTATGGCTACACCTTC. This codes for CASSLTAVYGYTF. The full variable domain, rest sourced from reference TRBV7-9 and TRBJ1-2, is DTGVSQNPRHKITKRGQNVTFRCDPISEHNRLYWYRQTLGQGPEFLTYFQNEAQLEKSRLLSDRFSAERPKGSFSTLEIQRTEQGDSAMYLCASSLTAVYGYTFGSGTRLTVV.

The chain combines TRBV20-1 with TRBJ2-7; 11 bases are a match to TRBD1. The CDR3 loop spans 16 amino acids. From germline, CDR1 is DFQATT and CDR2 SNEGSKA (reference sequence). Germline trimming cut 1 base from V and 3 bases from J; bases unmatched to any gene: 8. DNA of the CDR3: TGCAGTGCTAGAGCGCTGGGACAGGGGGTTAGCTACGAGCAGTACTTC. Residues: CSARALGQGVSYEQYF.

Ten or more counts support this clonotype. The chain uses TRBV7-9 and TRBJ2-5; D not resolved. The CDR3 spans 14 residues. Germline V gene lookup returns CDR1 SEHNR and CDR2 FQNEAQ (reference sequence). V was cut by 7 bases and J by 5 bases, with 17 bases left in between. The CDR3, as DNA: TGTGCCAGCACTTGGAATGAGGATTGGGAGACCCAGTACTTC. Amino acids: CASTWNEDWETQYF. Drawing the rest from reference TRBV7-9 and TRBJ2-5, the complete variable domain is DTGVSQNPRHKITKRGQNVTFRCDPISEHNRLYWYRQTLGQGPEFLTYFQNEAQLEKSRLLSDRFSAERPKGSFSTLEIQRTEQGDSAMYLCASTWNEDWETQYFGPGTRLLVL.

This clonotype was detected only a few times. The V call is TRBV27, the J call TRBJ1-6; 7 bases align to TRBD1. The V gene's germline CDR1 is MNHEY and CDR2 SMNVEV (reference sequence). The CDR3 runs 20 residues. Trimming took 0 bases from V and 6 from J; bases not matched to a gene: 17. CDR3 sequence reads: CASSLSTTGVLLSPNSPLHF. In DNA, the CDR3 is TGTGCCAGCAGTTTATCGACAACAGGGGTCCTATTATCTCCTAATTCACCCCTCCACTTT.

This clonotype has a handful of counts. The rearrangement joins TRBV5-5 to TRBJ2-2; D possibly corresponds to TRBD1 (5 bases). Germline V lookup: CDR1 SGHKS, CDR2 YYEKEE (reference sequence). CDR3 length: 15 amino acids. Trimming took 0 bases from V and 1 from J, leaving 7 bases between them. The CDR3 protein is CASSLGTLNTGELFF. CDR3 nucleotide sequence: TGTGCCAGCAGCTTGGGGACACTGAACACCGGGGAGCTGTTTTTT.

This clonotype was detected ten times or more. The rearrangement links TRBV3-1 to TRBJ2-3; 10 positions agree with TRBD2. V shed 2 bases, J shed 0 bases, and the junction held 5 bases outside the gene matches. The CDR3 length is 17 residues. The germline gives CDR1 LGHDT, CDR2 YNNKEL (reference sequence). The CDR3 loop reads CASSQRTSGVSTDTQYF. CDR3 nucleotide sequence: TGTGCCAGCAGCCAAAGAACTAGCGGGGTTAGCACAGATACGCAGTATTTT.

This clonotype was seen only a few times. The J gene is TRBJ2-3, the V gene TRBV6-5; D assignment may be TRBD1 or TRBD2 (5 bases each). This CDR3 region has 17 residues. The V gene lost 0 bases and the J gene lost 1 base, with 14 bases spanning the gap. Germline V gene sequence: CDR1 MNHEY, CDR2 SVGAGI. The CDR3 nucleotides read TGTGCCAGCAGTTACTCGGGACCCAAAAGCGGCACAGATACGCAGTATTTT. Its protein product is CASSYSGPKSGTDTQYF.

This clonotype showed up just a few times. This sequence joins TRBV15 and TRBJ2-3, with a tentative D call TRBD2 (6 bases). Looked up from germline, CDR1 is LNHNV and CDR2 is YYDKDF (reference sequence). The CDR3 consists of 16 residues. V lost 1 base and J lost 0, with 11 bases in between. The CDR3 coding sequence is TGTGCCACCAGCAGAGCACCCGGGAGCAGCACAGATACGCAGTATTTT. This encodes CATSRAPGSSTDTQYF.

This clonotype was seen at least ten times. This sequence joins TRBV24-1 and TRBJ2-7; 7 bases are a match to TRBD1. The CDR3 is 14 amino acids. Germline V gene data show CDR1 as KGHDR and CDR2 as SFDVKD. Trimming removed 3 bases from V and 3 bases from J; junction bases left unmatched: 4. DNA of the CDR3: TGTGCCACCAGTGATAGGGACAGCTTCTACGAGCAGTACTTC. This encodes CATSDRDSFYEQYF.

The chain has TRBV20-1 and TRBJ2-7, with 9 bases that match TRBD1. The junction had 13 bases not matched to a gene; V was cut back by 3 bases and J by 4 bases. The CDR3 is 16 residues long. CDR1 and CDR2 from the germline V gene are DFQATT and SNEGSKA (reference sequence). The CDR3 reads CSASPGPGTGFYEQYF. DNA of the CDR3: TGCAGTGCTAGCCCCGGCCCCGGGACAGGGTTTTACGAGCAGTACTTC.

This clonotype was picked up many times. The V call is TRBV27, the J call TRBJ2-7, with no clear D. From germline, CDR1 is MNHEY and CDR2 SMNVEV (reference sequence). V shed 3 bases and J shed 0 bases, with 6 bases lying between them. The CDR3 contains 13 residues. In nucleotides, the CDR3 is TGTGCCAGCAGTTTTTCCAGCTCCTACGAGCAGTACTTC. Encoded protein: CASSFSSSYEQYF.

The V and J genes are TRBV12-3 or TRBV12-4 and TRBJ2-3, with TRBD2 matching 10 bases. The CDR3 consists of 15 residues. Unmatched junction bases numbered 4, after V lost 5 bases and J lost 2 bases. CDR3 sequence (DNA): TGTGCCAGCAGTACCGGGACTAGCGTCACAGATACGCAGTATTTT. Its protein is CASSTGTSVTDTQYF.

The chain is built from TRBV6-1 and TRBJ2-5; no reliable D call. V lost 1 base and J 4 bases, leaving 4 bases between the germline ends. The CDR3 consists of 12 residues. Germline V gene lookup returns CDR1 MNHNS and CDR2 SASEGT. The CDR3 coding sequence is TGTGCCAGCAGTGAAGGGAGAGAGACCCAGTACTTC. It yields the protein CASSEGRETQYF.

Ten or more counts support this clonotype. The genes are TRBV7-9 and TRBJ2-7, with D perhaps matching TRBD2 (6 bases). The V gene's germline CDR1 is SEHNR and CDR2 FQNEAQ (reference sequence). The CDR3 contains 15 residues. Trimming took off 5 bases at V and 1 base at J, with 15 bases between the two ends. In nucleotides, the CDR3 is TGTGCCAGCAGCCTCCCCTTTGGGGGGTCCTACGAGCAGTACTTC. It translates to CASSLPFGGSYEQYF. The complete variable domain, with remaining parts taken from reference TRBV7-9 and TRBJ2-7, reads DTGVSQNPRHKITKRGQNVTFRCDPISEHNRLYWYRQTLGQGPEFLTYFQNEAQLEKSRLLSDRFSAERPKGSFSTLEIQRTEQGDSAMYLCASSLPFGGSYEQYFGPGTRLTVT.

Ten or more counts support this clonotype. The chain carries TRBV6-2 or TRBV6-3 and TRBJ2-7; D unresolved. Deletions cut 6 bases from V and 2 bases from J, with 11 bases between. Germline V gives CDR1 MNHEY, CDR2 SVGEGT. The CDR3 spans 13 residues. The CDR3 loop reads CASRWGHTYEQYF. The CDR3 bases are TGTGCCAGCAGGTGGGGTCACACCTACGAGCAGTACTTC.

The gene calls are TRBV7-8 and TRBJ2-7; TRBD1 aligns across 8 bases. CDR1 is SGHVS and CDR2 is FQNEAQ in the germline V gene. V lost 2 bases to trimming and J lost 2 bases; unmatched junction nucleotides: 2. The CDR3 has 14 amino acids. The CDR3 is CASSLRGQAYEQYF. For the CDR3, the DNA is TGTGCCAGCAGCTTACGGGGACAGGCCTACGAGCAGTACTTC.

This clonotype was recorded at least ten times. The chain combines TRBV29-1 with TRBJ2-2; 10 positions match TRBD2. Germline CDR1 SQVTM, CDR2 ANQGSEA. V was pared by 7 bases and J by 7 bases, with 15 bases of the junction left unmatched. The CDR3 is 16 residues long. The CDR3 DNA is TGCAGCGCCCAGAGGCCTAGCGGGAGTGTGGGCGGGGAGCTGTTTTTT. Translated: CSAQRPSGSVGGELFF.

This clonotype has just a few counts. In DNA form, the CDR3 reads TGTGCCAGCATCCTGGAAACCGGGGAGCTGTTTTTT. Translation: CASILETGELFF. The rearrangement uses TRBV2 and TRBJ2-2, with unresolved D. Trimming removed 7 bases from V and 5 bases from J, with 8 bases in between. Germline assignment: CDR1 SNHLY and CDR2 FYNNEI. The CDR3 loop spans 12 amino acids.

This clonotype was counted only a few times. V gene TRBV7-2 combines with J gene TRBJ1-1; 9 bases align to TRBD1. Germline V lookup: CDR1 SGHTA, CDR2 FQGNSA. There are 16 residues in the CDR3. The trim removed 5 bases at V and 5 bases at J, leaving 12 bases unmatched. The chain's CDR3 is CASSPTMNRGRTEAFF. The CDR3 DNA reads TGTGCCAGCAGCCCGACGATGAACAGGGGGCGGACTGAAGCTTTCTTT.